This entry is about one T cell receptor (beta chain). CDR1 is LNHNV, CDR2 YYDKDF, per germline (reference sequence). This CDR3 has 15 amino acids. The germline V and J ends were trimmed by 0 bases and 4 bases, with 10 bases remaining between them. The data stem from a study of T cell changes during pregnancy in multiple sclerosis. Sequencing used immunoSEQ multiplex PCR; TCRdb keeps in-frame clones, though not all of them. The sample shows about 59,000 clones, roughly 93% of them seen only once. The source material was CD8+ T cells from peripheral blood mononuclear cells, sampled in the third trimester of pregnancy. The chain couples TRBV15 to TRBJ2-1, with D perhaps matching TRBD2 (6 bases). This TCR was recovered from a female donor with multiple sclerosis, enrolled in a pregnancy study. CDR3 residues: CATSRDLGRYNEQFF. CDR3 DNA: TGTGCCACCAGCAGAGATTTGGGGAGGTACAATGAGCAGTTCTTC. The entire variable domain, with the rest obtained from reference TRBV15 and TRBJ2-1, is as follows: DAMVIQNPRYQVTQFGKPVTLSCSQTLNHNVMYWYQQKSSQAPKLLFHYYDKDFNNEADTPDNFQSRRPNTSFCFLDIRSPGLGDTAMYLCATSRDLGRYNEQFFGPGTRLTVL.